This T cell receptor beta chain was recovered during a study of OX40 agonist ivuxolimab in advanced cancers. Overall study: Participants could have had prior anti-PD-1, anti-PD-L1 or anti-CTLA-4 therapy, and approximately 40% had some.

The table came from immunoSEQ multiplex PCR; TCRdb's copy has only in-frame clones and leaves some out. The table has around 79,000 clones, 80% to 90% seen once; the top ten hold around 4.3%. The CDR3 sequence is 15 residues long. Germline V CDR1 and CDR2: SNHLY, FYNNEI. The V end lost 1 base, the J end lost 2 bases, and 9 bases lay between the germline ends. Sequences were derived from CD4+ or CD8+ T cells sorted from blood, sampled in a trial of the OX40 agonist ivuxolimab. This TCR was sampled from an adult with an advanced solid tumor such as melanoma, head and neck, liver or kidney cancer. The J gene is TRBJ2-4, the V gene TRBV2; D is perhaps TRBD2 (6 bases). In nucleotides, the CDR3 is TGTGCCAGCAGTGAAGGGCGGGGTACCAAAAACATTCAGTACTTC. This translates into CASSEGRGTKNIQYF.